Included here is one T cell receptor (beta chain) sequence, with context. Germline V gene data show CDR1 as MDHEN and CDR2 as SYDVKM. V was shortened by 3 bases and J by 6 bases, with 14 bases between the two germline ends. The CDR3 covers 14 residues. Per the study methods: Nucleated cell number was recorded as an estimate derived from reference gene primer amplification. The data were produced by immunoSEQ multiplex PCR, yet TCRdb's version contains in-frame clones alone and is incomplete. That table gives V, J and clone size, and the DNA gave D and trimming. The table has approximately 140,000 clones, approximately 87% seen once. This entry is derived from a study of blood T cell repertoires in COVID-19. As for the study in general: Acute-phase and convalescent COVID-19 samples originated in the United States, Italy and Spain.

The chain links TRBV28 to TRBJ1-2; unclear D gene. This sequence was found in a man between 65 and 80 years old with active COVID-19. The sequenced material came from peripheral blood. The CDR3 nucleotides read TGTGCCAGCAGTTTTAGATCCCGGGTGGATGGCTACACCTTC. This codes for CASSFRSRVDGYTF.